This T cell receptor (beta chain) was recorded in a study of T cells in Graves' hyperthyroidism and ophthalmopathy. Study as a whole: Prior to any treatment, at the point of initial diagnosis, peripheral blood was collected.

Orbital computed tomography, thyroid ultrasound, serum thyroxine and TRAb, and clinical symptoms together informed the diagnoses. Germline V lookup: CDR1 MDHEN, CDR2 SYDVKM. V was clipped by 7 bases and J by 7 bases; unmatched bases: 15. This CDR3 is built from 15 residues. TCR beta CDR3 regions were amplified from RNA. First-round RT-PCR with HTBI primers amplified the TCR CDR3 region. TCRdb re-called the multiplex PCR reads with MiXCR, one entry per CDR3 protein. The sample yields 200,000 to 250,000 distinct CDR3 sequences, about 17% seen once. This clonotype occurred many times. Its matching antigen is unknown. Study results and caveats: The model anticipated ophthalmopathy a median around six months pre-onset.

Sequencing used blood. The rearrangement uses TRBV28 and TRBJ2-7; 8 positions match TRBD2. The clonotype was recovered from a woman aged 18-29 years with Graves' ophthalmopathy. CDR3 sequence (DNA): TGTGCCAGCAACATAGCGGGACTAGAGGCTTGGGAGCAGTACTTC. Its translation: CASNIAGLEAWEQYF.